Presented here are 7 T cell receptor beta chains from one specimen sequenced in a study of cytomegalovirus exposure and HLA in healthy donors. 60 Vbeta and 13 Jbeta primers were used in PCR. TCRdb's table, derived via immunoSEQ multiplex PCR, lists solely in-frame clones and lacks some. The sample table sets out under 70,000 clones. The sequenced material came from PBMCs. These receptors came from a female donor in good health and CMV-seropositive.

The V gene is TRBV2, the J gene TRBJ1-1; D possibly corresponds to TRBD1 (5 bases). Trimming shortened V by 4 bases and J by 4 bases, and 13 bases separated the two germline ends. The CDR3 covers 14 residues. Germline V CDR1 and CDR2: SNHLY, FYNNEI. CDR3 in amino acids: CASSVLHRGTEAFF. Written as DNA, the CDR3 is TGTGCCAGCAGTGTACTACATAGGGGCACTGAAGCTTTCTTT.

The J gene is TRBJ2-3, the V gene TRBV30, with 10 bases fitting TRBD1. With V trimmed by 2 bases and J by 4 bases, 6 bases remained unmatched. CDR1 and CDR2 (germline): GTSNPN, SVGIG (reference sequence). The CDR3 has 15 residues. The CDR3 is CAWSFLDRGADTQYF. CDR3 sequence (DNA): TGTGCCTGGAGTTTTTTGGACAGGGGGGCAGATACGCAGTATTTT.

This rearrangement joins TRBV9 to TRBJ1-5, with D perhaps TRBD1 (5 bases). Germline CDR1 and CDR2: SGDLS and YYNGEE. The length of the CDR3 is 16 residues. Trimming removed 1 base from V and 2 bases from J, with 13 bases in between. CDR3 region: CASSVPWGVGNQPQHF. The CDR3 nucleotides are TGTGCCAGCAGCGTACCCTGGGGGGTAGGCAATCAGCCCCAGCATTTT. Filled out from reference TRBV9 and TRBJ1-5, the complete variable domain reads DSGVTQTPKHLITATGQRVTLRCSPRSGDLSVYWYQQSLDQGLQFLIQYYNGEERAKGNILERFSAQQFPDLHSELNLSSLELGDSALYFCASSVPWGVGNQPQHFGDGTRLSIL.

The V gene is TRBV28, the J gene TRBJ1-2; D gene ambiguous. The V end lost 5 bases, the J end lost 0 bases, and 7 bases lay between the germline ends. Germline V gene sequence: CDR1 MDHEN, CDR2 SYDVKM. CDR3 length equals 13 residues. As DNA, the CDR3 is TGTGCCAGCAGTATCGACACTAACTATGGCTACACCTTC. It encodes CASSIDTNYGYTF.

CDR3 protein: CASSPPRQTYEQYF. Written as DNA, the CDR3 is TGTGCCAGCAGCCCCCCCAGGCAGACCTACGAGCAGTACTTC. The V call is TRBV4-2, the J call TRBJ2-7; D is ambiguous. Between the trimmed V and J ends, which lost 4 bases and 2 bases, there was a span of 12 bases. Germline CDR1 reads LGHNA; CDR2 reads YNFKEQ. This CDR3 contains 14 residues.

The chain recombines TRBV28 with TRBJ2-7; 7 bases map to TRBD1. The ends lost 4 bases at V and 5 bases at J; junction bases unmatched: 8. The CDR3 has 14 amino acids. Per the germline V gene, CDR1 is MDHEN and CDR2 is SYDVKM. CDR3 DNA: TGTGCCAGCAGTTACAACAGGGGTTTCCACGAGCAGTACTTC. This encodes CASSYNRGFHEQYF.

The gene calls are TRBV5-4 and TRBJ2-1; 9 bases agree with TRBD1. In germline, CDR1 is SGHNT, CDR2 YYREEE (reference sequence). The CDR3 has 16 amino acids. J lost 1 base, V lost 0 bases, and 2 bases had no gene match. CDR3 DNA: TGTGCCAGCAGCTTGGACAGGGGGCAATCCTACAATGAGCAGTTCTTC. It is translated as CASSLDRGQSYNEQFF. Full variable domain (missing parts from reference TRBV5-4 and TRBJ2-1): ETGVTQSPTHLIKTRGQQVTLRCSSQSGHNTVSWYQQALGQGPQFIFQYYREEENGRGNFPPRFSGLQFPNYSSELNVNALELDDSALYLCASSLDRGQSYNEQFFGPGTRLTVL.